The 3 T cell receptor beta chains in this list originate from one sample, sequenced in a study of neoadjuvant anti-PD-1 for oral cavity cancer. Documented time point: after neoadjuvant nivolumab, at surgical resection. The protocol was immunoSEQ multiplex PCR, while the TCRdb copy is restricted to in-frame clones and leaves out a portion. The sample holds approximately 14,000 clones, 65% to 75% seen once. Sequences were derived from PBMCs, sampled after nivolumab (anti-PD-1) treatment. The receptor set was obtained from a person aged 40 to 85 with oral cavity squamous cell carcinoma.

The rearrangement joins TRBV29-1 to TRBJ1-2, with D unresolved. The CDR3 is made up of 13 amino acids. Germline V gene data show CDR1 as SQVTM and CDR2 as ANQGSEA. The V gene lost 5 bases and the J gene lost 0 bases, with 10 bases spanning the gap. Here the CDR3 DNA reads TGCAGCGTTCAAAAGGTGGCTAACTATGGCTACACCTTC. This translates into CSVQKVANYGYTF.

This clone came up a few times. The genes are TRBV5-1 and TRBJ1-2; no clear D gene. Germline CDR1 and CDR2: SGHRS and YFSETQ. This CDR3 region has 13 residues. With 4 bases removed from V and 5 bases from J, the gap between germline ends came to 12 bases. CDR3 coding DNA: TGCGCCAGCAGCCCCCGGGCGGTGTATGGCTACACCTTC. It yields the protein CASSPRAVYGYTF. Full variable domain (remainder filled in from reference TRBV5-1 and TRBJ1-2): KAGVTQTPRYLIKTRGQQVTLSCSPISGHRSVSWYQQTPGQGLQFLFEYFSETQRNKGNFPGRFSGRQFSNSRSEMNVSTLELGDSALYLCASSPRAVYGYTFGSGTRLTVV.

The table lists this clone with a few counts. The genes are TRBV18 and TRBJ2-1; 8 bases agree with TRBD2. This CDR3 has 15 amino acids. V trimming: 2 bases; J trimming: 5 bases; junction bases outside the gene matches: 5. CDR1 is KGHSH and CDR2 is LQKENI in the germline V gene. CDR3 residues: CASSPIGLAHNEQFF. As DNA, the CDR3 is TGTGCCAGCTCACCAATCGGACTAGCCCACAATGAGCAGTTCTTC.